The 8 T cell receptor beta chains below all came from one sample that was sequenced in a study of T-cell reconstitution after alpha-beta-depleted transplantation in children. This sample's TCRbeta library carried unique molecular identifier barcodes. MiXCR was run by TCRdb on the PCR reads, yielding one entry per CDR3 protein. The data contain around 580,000 distinct CDR3 sequences, more than 20% of them seen just once; the ten biggest clones take up around a third. The material sequenced was PBMCs, taken before TCRalphabeta/CD19-depleted stem cell transplant. All receptors come from a boy in the first two years of life with Wiskott-Aldrich syndrome, due to receive a stem cell transplant.

The chain employs TRBV6-1 and TRBJ2-1; 14 positions agree with TRBD2. CDR1 is MNHNS, CDR2 SASEGT, per germline. V gave up 4 bases and J gave up 9 bases; unmatched junction bases: 8. This CDR3 has 16 amino acids. The CDR3 here is CASSGAGTSGRIEQFF. The CDR3 nucleotides are TGTGCCAGCAGTGGTGCCGGGACTAGCGGGAGAATTGAGCAGTTCTTC.

This clonotype was picked up a small number of times. The chain couples TRBV15 to TRBJ2-7; possibly TRBD2 for D (6 bases). The germline V and J ends were trimmed by 11 bases and 3 bases, with 20 bases remaining between them. The length of the CDR3 is 14 residues. Germline lookup yields CDR1 LNHNV and CDR2 YYDKDF (reference sequence). CDR3 sequence: CAPTCASAYYEQYF. The CDR3 nucleotides are TGTGCCCCAACATGCGCTAGCGCATACTACGAGCAGTACTTC.

This clonotype showed up many times. The chain carries TRBV5-1 and TRBJ2-7, with D unclear. The germline gives CDR1 SGHRS, CDR2 YFSETQ. V was shortened by 0 bases and J by 2 bases, with 6 bases between the two germline ends. This CDR3 is 13 amino acids long. In DNA form, the CDR3 reads TGCGCCAGCAGCTTGGCAGCCACCTACGAGCAGTACTTC. Residues: CASSLAATYEQYF.

This clonotype was seen a handful of times. The V and J genes are TRBV12-3 or TRBV12-4 and TRBJ2-3; a weak D match, TRBD2 (5 bases). The CDR3 length is 15 residues. The V end was cut by 6 bases, the J end by 1 base, with 14 bases between. As DNA, the CDR3 is TGTGCCAGCAGCGCGGGCATTCTCGGCACAGATACGCAGTATTTT. Translated: CASSAGILGTDTQYF.

The chain links TRBV4-1 to TRBJ2-1; 9 positions match TRBD2. The ends lost 7 bases at V and 9 bases at J; junction bases unmatched: 13. This CDR3 has 15 amino acids. CDR1 is MGHRA and CDR2 is YSYEKL in the germline V gene. This CDR3 reads CASKSRLAEAGEQFF. The CDR3 DNA reads TGCGCCAGCAAATCGAGACTAGCGGAAGCGGGTGAGCAGTTCTTC.

The chain carries TRBV4-1 and TRBJ1-2; TRBD1 matches at 12 bases. The CDR3 has 13 residues. CDR1 is MGHRA and CDR2 is YSYEKL in the germline V gene. With V trimmed by 8 bases and J by 7 bases, 5 bases remained unmatched. As DNA, the CDR3 is TGCGCCAGCCGGGACAGGGGGCTCGGTGGCTACACCTTC. It encodes CASRDRGLGGYTF.

This chain connects TRBV15 to TRBJ2-1; perhaps TRBD1 as D (5 bases). The CDR3 is 16 amino acids. V lost 0 bases to trimming and J lost 5 bases, with 14 bases between them. Per germline, CDR1 LNHNV and CDR2 YYDKDF (reference sequence). The CDR3 DNA is TGTGCCACCAGCAGAGATCGGACACCCGAGGACAATGAGCAGTTCTTC. Translation gives CATSRDRTPEDNEQFF. The complete variable domain, with remaining parts taken from reference TRBV15 and TRBJ2-1, reads DAMVIQNPRYQVTQFGKPVTLSCSQTLNHNVMYWYQQKSSQAPKLLFHYYDKDFNNEADTPDNFQSRRPNTSFCFLDIRSPGLGDTAMYLCATSRDRTPEDNEQFFGPGTRLTVL.

The rearrangement joins TRBV19 to TRBJ1-1, with 9 bases that match TRBD1. The V segment lost 10 bases and the J segment 1 base; nucleotides outside the gene matches: 13. Germline CDR1 reads LNHDA; CDR2 reads SQIVND (reference sequence). The CDR3 totals 16 residues. CDR3 coding DNA: TGTGCCACCGGGACAGGGTGGTTGCGTGAGAACACTGAAGCTTTCTTT. The encoded protein is CATGTGWLRENTEAFF.